Shown below are 26 T cell receptor beta chains from a single sample sequenced in a study of T-cell reconstitution after alpha-beta-depleted transplantation in children. Unique molecular identifiers were used to barcode this TCRbeta library. TCRdb re-called the PCR reads through MiXCR, storing one row per CDR3 protein. The sample lists around 500,000 distinct CDR3 sequences, roughly an eighth occurring once. The sample here was PBMCs from the stem cell graft donor, taken from the stem cell graft. All receptors come from a human donor who donated a stem cell graft to a child with combined immunodeficiency.

A few counts support this clonotype. This chain connects TRBV18 to TRBJ2-3, with TRBD2 matching over 9 bases. Per germline, CDR1 KGHSH and CDR2 LQKENI. V lost 3 bases to trimming and J lost 2 bases; unmatched junction nucleotides: 3. This CDR3 has 15 residues. The CDR3 nucleotides are TGTGCCAGCTCACCTGGGACTAGCCCCACAGATACGCAGTATTTT. Its translation: CASSPGTSPTDTQYF.

The table lists this clonotype with many counts. This chain connects TRBV20-1 to TRBJ2-4; D is unclear. Germline values: CDR1 DFQATT, CDR2 SNEGSKA (reference sequence). Trimming left V 0 bases short and J 0 bases short, with 9 bases between. This CDR3 comprises 15 residues. CDR3 amino acids: CSARDPRVAKNIQYF. The CDR3 coding sequence is TGCAGTGCTAGAGATCCAAGGGTAGCCAAAAACATTCAGTACTTC.

V usage is TRBV7-8 and J usage is TRBJ2-7; D may be TRBD2 (5 bases). Germline lookup yields CDR1 SGHVS and CDR2 FQNEAQ. Trimming pared 1 base from V and 4 bases from J, leaving 14 bases between. This CDR3 comprises 15 residues. CDR3 DNA sequence: TGTGCCAGCAGCTTAGTTCTGGGAGTAACGTACGAGCAGTACTTC. It codes for CASSLVLGVTYEQYF.

Concerning this clonotype: A junction boundary mismatches the germline segment, possibly from a read error. The V gene is TRBV9, the J gene TRBJ1-3; D is unresolved. The V gene's germline CDR1 is SGDLS and CDR2 YYNGEE. This CDR3 has 16 residues. The CDR3 loop is CASSVDFPSSGNTMYF. The DNA for the CDR3 is TGTGCCAGCAGCGTGGACTTCCCCAGCTCTGGAAACACCATGTATTTT.

This chain joins TRBV20-1 and TRBJ2-6; unclear D gene. The CDR3 is 15 residues long. V was clipped by 3 bases and J by 0 bases, with 9 bases between them. CDR1 DFQATT and CDR2 SNEGSKA come from the germline V gene (reference sequence). The CDR3 here is CSASKSFSGANVLTF. The CDR3 DNA reads as TGCAGTGCTAGTAAAAGCTTCTCTGGGGCCAACGTCCTGACTTTC.

This clonotype occurred many times. The chain has TRBV7-2 and TRBJ2-1; TRBD2 aligns across 13 bases. The junction had 5 bases not matched to a gene; V was cut back by 3 bases and J by 3 bases. This CDR3 is 17 amino acids long. In germline, CDR1 is SGHTA, CDR2 FQGNSA. This CDR3 is CASSFRTSGSGYNEQFF. The DNA for the CDR3 is TGTGCCAGCAGCTTCCGGACTAGCGGGAGCGGCTACAATGAGCAGTTCTTC.

This clonotype was observed a handful of times. The chain combines TRBV6-1 with TRBJ2-1; D tentatively fits TRBD1 or TRBD2 (5 bases each). This CDR3 spans 12 amino acids. Germline CDR1 reads MNHNS; CDR2 reads SASEGT. V lost 6 bases and J lost 6, with 9 bases in between. In nucleotides, the CDR3 is TGTGCCAGCAGGGGGGATTTCAATGAGCAGTTCTTC. Translated: CASRGDFNEQFF.

This clonotype came up many times. The rearrangement links TRBV20-1 to TRBJ2-7; TRBD1 is a possible D gene (6 bases). Trimming shortened V by 0 bases and J by 2 bases, and 14 bases separated the two germline ends. This CDR3 spans 15 amino acids. Germline loops: CDR1 DFQATT, CDR2 SNEGSKA (reference sequence). The CDR3 DNA reads as TGCAGTGCTAGAGATTACAGGGAACCGGCCTACGAGCAGTACTTC. Translated, it gives CSARDYREPAYEQYF.

This chain links TRBV14 with TRBJ2-1; 15 bases map to TRBD2. CDR3 length: 16 amino acids. V shed 2 bases, J shed 7 bases, and the junction held 3 bases outside the gene matches. Germline lookup yields CDR1 SGHDN and CDR2 FVKESK. The CDR3 DNA is TGTGCCAGCAGCCAACGCGGGACTAGCGGGAGGAATGAGCAGTTCTTC. This gives the protein CASSQRGTSGRNEQFF.

The chain combines TRBV6-1 with TRBJ2-1; D uncertain. The CDR3 sequence is 15 residues long. Germline V gene data show CDR1 as MNHNS and CDR2 as SASEGT. The V end was cut by 6 bases, the J end by 5 bases, with 17 bases between. The CDR3 sequence: CASSRAPGLNNEQFF. CDR3 in DNA: TGTGCCAGCAGCCGTGCCCCCGGGCTTAACAATGAGCAGTTCTTC.

The V gene is TRBV6-2 or TRBV6-3, the J gene TRBJ2-4; D is possibly TRBD2 (7 bases). With 6 bases removed from V and 1 base from J, the gap between germline ends came to 10 bases. The length of the CDR3 is 14 residues. Germline lookup yields CDR1 MNHEY and CDR2 SVGEGT. DNA of the CDR3: TGTGCCAGCAGACGGGGGGCGGCCAAAAACATTCAGTACTTC. It encodes CASRRGAAKNIQYF.

In its sample, this clonotype was seen a few times. The J gene is TRBJ2-1, the V gene TRBV11-2; TRBD2 matches at 7 bases. The CDR3 runs 14 residues. Germline CDR1 and CDR2: SGHAT and FQNNGV. V gave up 3 bases and J gave up 7 bases; unmatched junction bases: 6. The CDR3 is CASSFQLARNEQFF. CDR3 bases: TGTGCCAGCAGCTTCCAACTAGCGAGGAATGAGCAGTTCTTC. Full variable domain (outside the CDR3, taken from reference TRBV11-2 and TRBJ2-1): EAGVAQSPRYKIIEKRQSVAFWCNPISGHATLYWYQQILGQGPKLLIQFQNNGVVDDSQLPKDRFSAERLKGVDSTLKIQPAKLEDSAVYLCASSFQLARNEQFFGPGTRLTVL.

The table lists this clonotype with many counts. V is TRBV4-1 and J is TRBJ2-1; D may be TRBD2 (6 bases). The CDR3 has 15 residues. Between the trimmed V and J ends, which lost 0 bases and 1 base, there was a span of 7 bases. Germline V CDR1 and CDR2: MGHRA, YSYEKL. The CDR3: CASSQDGGSYNEQFF. The DNA of the CDR3 is TGCGCCAGCAGCCAAGATGGGGGGTCCTACAATGAGCAGTTCTTC.

The chain combines TRBV7-2 with TRBJ2-1, with D hard to call. The CDR3 extends over 11 amino acids. With 5 bases removed from V and 9 bases from J, the gap between germline ends came to 8 bases. Germline lookup yields CDR1 SGHTA and CDR2 FQGNSA. CDR3 DNA: TGTGCCAGCAGCCAACGTTTTGAGCAGTTCTTC. Translation: CASSQRFEQFF.

Of note for this clonotype: Just one base apart from a much larger clone, this may be a read error. The rearrangement links TRBV5-6 to TRBJ2-7; D uncertain. CDR3 length: 14 residues. Germline lookup yields CDR1 SGHDT and CDR2 YYEEEE. The CDR3: CVSSLVGSTYEQYF. The CDR3, as DNA: TGTGTCAGCAGCTTGGTGGGCAGTACCTACGAGCAGTACTTC.

The chain is built from TRBV2 and TRBJ2-7; D is unclear. Germline V lookup: CDR1 SNHLY, CDR2 FYNNEI. The germline V and J ends were trimmed by 4 bases and 4 bases, with 8 bases remaining between them. The CDR3 length is 12 residues. This chain's CDR3 is CASSGPIYEQYF. Here the CDR3 DNA reads TGTGCCAGCAGTGGGCCTATTTACGAGCAGTACTTC.

The chain recombines TRBV30 with TRBJ1-1, with D unresolved. Between the trimmed V and J ends, which lost 2 bases and 8 bases, there was a span of 12 bases. The CDR3 consists of 12 residues. Germline V CDR1 and CDR2: GTSNPN, SVGIG (reference sequence). The CDR3 spells CAWSTPAREAFF. CDR3 in DNA: TGTGCCTGGAGTACCCCGGCCCGGGAAGCTTTCTTT. The full variable domain, with the rest looked up from reference TRBV30 and TRBJ1-1, is SQTIHQWPATLVQPVGSPLSLECTVEGTSNPNLYWYRQAAGRGLQLLFYSVGIGQISSEVPQNLSASRPQDRQFILSSKKLLLSDSGFYLCAWSTPAREAFFGQGTRLTVV.

The chain is built from TRBV20-1 and TRBJ2-7; the match to TRBD1 covers 8 bases. In germline, CDR1 is DFQATT, CDR2 SNEGSKA (reference sequence). J lost 4 bases, V lost 0 bases, and 5 bases had no gene match. The CDR3 covers 14 residues. The CDR3 nucleotides read TGCAGTGCTAGAGATACAGGGGGAGAGTACGAGCAGTACTTC. It specifies CSARDTGGEYEQYF.

This clonotype was counted at least ten times. The J gene is TRBJ2-1, the V gene TRBV24-1, with a tentative D call TRBD1 (6 bases). Germline-derived CDR1 and CDR2 are KGHDR and SFDVKD. Deletions cut 3 bases from V and 6 bases from J, with 17 bases between. The CDR3 totals 16 residues. The CDR3 sequence: CATSDAERGQINEQFF. CDR3 sequence (DNA): TGTGCCACCAGTGATGCTGAGCGAGGACAGATCAATGAGCAGTTCTTC.

This clonotype was counted at least ten times. This chain uses TRBV12-3 or TRBV12-4 with TRBJ2-7; D may be TRBD1 (6 bases). The CDR3 has 15 residues. V shed 3 bases and J shed 2 bases, with 14 bases lying between them. The CDR3 DNA reads as TGTGCCAGCAGTTTCAGGGCCGGGACACCCTACGAGCAGTACTTC. Its translation is CASSFRAGTPYEQYF.

This clonotype occurred a few times. The rearrangement uses TRBV7-7 and TRBJ2-1; D is perhaps TRBD2 (6 bases). The CDR3 contains 15 residues. Germline assignment: CDR1 SSHAT and CDR2 FNYEAQ (reference sequence). The ends were cut back, 2 bases at V and 10 bases at J, with 18 bases in the middle. The DNA for the CDR3 is TGTGCCAGCAGCTTATCCGGGACTGCTATGGGGGAGCAGTTCTTC. Translating it yields CASSLSGTAMGEQFF.

This clonotype occurred a few times. V is TRBV12-3 or TRBV12-4 and J is TRBJ2-1, with D possibly matching TRBD1 (6 bases). The CDR3 is made up of 13 amino acids. V lost 10 bases and J lost 4, with 14 bases in between. CDR3 residues: CATSRDNYNEQFF. The CDR3 nucleotides read TGTGCCACCTCCCGGGACAATTACAATGAGCAGTTCTTC.

The chain recombines TRBV4-2 with TRBJ2-3, with TRBD2 matching over 10 bases. The CDR3 spans 16 residues. V gave up 0 bases and J gave up 8 bases; unmatched junction bases: 8. The germline CDR1 and CDR2 sequences are LGHNA and YNFKEQ. The CDR3 nucleotides are TGTGCCAGCAGCCAAGATCTGATAGCGGGGGGTGGTACGCAGTATTTT. Translated: CASSQDLIAGGGTQYF.

The rearrangement links TRBV10-3 to TRBJ2-3, with D possibly matching TRBD2 (7 bases). The germline V gene encodes CDR1 ENHRY and CDR2 SYGVKD. V lost 6 bases and J 5 bases, leaving 21 bases between the germline ends. This CDR3 is built from 16 residues. As DNA, the CDR3 is TGTGCCATCAGCCCCTCGAGCGGGAAGGGGGTAGATACGCAGTATTTT. Its protein is CAISPSSGKGVDTQYF.

Many counts were recorded for this clonotype. This sequence joins TRBV9 and TRBJ1-2; D is perhaps TRBD1 (6 bases). CDR3 length: 15 amino acids. The germline gives CDR1 SGDLS, CDR2 YYNGEE. V lost 0 bases and J 6 bases, leaving 15 bases between the germline ends. The CDR3 bases are TGTGCCAGCAGCGTAGGGGACACCTCCCCCCATGGCTACACCTTC. It yields the protein CASSVGDTSPHGYTF.

In DNA, the CDR3 is TGTGCCACCAGTGATGGACGGTTCAGGACCCAAGCTTTCTTT. Its translation: CATSDGRFRTQAFF. The V call is TRBV24-1, the J call TRBJ1-1; D is undetermined. V gave up 3 bases and J gave up 9 bases, with 16 bases separating them. The CDR3 runs to 14 residues. CDR1 is KGHDR, CDR2 SFDVKD, per germline.